The clone carrying this T cell receptor beta chain was observed many times. Antigen: not known. This entry comes from a study of blood T cells in healthy people across ages. Overall study findings and caveats: Diversity was higher, and naive CD4+ cells more numerous, in long-lived donors than in aged donors. Higher naive T cell percentage went strongly together with higher TCR beta diversity. Unsorted PBMC input precluded a conclusive naive versus antigen-experienced comparison.

Ranging in age from about 6 to 100, the donors were healthy Caucasian individuals from Russia. Trimming cost V 3 bases and J 4 bases, with 21 bases left between them. From germline, CDR1 is SGHTA and CDR2 FQGNSA. The CDR3 loop spans 17 amino acids. Primed by a sample-barcoded 5' primer and a J-beta primer mix, a second PCR proceeded for 7 to 11 cycles. TCRdb reanalysed the 5' RACE reads using MiXCR and keeps one entry per CDR3 protein. The sample shows 630,000 or so distinct CDR3 sequences, about a third of them seen only once. The chain uses TRBV7-2 and TRBJ1-2; a possible D gene is TRBD1 (5 bases). The sequenced sample consisted of blood. The TCR comes from a woman older than 75 in good health. Here the CDR3 DNA reads TGTGCCAGCAGCTTCCTCGGGGGGAAACCCCCTACCTATGGCTACACCTTC. Protein product: CASSFLGGKPPTYGYTF.